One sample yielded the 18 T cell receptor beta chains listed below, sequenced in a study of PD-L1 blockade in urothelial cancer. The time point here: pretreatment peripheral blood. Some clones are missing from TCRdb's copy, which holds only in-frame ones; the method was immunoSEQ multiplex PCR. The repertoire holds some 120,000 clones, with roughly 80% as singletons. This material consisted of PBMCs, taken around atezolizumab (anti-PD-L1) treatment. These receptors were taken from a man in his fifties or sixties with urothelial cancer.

This chain's CDR3 is CASSRGQTPNQPQHF. The CDR3 DNA is TGTGCCAGCTCACGGGGACAGACCCCAAATCAGCCCCAGCATTTT. V is TRBV18 and J is TRBJ1-5, with 7 bases identical to TRBD1. Trimming cost V 4 bases and J 4 bases; bases outside gene matches: 7. The CDR3 runs to 15 residues. Looked up from germline, CDR1 is KGHSH and CDR2 is LQKENI.

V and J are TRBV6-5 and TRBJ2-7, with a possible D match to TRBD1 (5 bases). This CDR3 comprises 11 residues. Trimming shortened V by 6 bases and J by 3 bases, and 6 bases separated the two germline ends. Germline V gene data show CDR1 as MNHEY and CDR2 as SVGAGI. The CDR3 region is CASRQGYEQYF. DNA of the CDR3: TGTGCCAGCAGGCAGGGCTACGAGCAGTACTTC.

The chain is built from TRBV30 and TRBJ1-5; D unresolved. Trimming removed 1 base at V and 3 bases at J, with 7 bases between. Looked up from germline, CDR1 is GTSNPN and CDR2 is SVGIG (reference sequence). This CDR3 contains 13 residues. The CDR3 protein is CAWSGSYNQPQHF. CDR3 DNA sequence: TGTGCCTGGAGTGGGTCCTACAATCAGCCCCAGCATTTT.

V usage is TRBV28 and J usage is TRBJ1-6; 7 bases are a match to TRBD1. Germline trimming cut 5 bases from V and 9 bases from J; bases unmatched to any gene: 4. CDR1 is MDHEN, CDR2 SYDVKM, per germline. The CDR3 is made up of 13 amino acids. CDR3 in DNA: TGTGCCAGCAGTCCTGACAGGGCTTCACCCCTCCACTTT. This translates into CASSPDRASPLHF. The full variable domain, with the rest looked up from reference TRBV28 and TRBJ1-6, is DVKVTQSSRYLVKRTGEKVFLECVQDMDHENMFWYRQDPGLGLRLIYFSYDVKMKEKGDIPEGYSVSREKKERFSLILESASTNQTSMYLCASSPDRASPLHFGNGTRLTVT.

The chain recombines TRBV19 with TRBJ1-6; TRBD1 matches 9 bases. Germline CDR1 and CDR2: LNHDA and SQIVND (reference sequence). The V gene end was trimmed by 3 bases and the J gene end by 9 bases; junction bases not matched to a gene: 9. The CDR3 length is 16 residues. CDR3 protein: CASSISGQGGSSPLHF. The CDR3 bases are TGTGCCAGTAGTATTTCGGGACAGGGAGGGAGTTCACCCCTCCACTTT.

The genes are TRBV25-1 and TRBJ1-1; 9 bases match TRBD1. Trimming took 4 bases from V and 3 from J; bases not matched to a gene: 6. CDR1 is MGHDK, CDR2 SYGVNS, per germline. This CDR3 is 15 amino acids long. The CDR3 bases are TGTGCCAGCAGTGTATCGGGACAGGGATACACTGAAGCTTTCTTT. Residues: CASSVSGQGYTEAFF.

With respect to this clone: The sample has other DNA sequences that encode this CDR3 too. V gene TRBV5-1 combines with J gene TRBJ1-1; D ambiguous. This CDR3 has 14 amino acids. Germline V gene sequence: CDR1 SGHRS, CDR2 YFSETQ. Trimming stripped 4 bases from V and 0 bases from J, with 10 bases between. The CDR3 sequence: CASSQVGMNTEAFF. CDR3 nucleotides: TGCGCCAGCAGCCAGGTGGGTATGAACACTGAAGCTTTCTTT.

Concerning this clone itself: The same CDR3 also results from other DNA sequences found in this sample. Here the CDR3 reads CASSLGTGGLGSYEQYF. CDR3 DNA: TGTGCCAGCAGCTTGGGAACGGGAGGTTTGGGATCCTACGAGCAGTACTTC. The gene calls are TRBV7-3 and TRBJ2-7, with 7 bases aligning to TRBD2. The CDR3 totals 17 residues. Germline CDR1 and CDR2: SGHTA and FQGTGA. With V trimmed by 3 bases and J by 1 base, 12 bases remained unmatched.

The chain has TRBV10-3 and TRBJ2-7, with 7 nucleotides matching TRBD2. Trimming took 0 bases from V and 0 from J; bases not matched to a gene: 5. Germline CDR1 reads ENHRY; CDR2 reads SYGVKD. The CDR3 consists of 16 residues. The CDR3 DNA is TGTGCCATCAGTGAGTCGCCGGGAGGAAGCTCCTACGAGCAGTACTTC. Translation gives CAISESPGGSSYEQYF.

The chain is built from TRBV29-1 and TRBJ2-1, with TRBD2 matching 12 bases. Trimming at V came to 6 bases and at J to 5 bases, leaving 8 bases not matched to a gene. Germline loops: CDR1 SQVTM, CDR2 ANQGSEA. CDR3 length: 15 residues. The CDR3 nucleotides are TGCAGCGTCCTAAGGACTAGCGGGATCCACAATGAGCAGTTCTTC. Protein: CSVLRTSGIHNEQFF.

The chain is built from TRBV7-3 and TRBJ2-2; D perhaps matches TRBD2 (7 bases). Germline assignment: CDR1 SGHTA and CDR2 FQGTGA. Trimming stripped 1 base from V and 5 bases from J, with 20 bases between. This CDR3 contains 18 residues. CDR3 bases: TGTGCCAGCAGCTTAAAGCCAAGGGGGGGGTCGGGGACCGGGGAGCTGTTTTTT. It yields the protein CASSLKPRGGSGTGELFF.

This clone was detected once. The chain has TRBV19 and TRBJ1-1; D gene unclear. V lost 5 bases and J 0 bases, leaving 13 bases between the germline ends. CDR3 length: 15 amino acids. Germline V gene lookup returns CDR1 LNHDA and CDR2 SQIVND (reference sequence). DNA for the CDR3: TGTGCCAGTAGTTCCGGGTGGGGAGTGAACACTGAAGCTTTCTTT. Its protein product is CASSSGWGVNTEAFF. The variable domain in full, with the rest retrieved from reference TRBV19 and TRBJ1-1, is DGGITQSPKYLFRKEGQNVTLSCEQNLNHDAMYWYRQDPGQGLRLIYYSQIVNDFQKGDIAEGYSVSREKKESFPLTVTSAQKNPTAFYLCASSSGWGVNTEAFFGQGTRLTVV.

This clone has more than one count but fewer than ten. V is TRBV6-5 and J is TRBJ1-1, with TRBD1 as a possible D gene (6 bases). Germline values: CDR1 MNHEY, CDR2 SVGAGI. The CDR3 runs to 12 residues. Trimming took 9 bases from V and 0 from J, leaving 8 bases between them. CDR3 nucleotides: TGTGCCAGTCGGACAGTGAACACTGAAGCTTTCTTT. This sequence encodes CASRTVNTEAFF.

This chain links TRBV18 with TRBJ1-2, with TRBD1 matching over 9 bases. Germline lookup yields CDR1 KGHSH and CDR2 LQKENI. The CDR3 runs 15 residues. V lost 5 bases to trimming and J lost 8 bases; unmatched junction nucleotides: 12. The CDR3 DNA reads TGTGCCAGCTCAAATCGGACAGGGGCGACGGGAGGCTACACCTTC. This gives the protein CASSNRTGATGGYTF.

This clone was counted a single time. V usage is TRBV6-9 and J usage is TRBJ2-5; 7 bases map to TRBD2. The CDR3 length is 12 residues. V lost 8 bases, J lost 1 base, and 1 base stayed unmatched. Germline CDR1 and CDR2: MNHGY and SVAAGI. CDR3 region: CASGLGQETQYF. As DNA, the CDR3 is TGTGCCAGCGGACTAGGCCAAGAGACCCAGTACTTC.

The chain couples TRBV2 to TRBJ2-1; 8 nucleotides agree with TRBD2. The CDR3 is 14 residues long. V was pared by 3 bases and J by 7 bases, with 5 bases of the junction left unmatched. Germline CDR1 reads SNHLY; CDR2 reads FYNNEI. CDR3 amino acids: CASSEGTSRNEQFF. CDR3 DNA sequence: TGTGCCAGCAGTGAGGGGACTAGTCGGAATGAGCAGTTCTTC.

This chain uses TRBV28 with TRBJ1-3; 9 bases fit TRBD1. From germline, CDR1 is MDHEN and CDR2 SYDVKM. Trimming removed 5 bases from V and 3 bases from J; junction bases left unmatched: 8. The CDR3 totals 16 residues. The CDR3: CASSPTTGGIGNTIYF. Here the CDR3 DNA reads TGTGCCAGCAGTCCCACGACAGGGGGGATTGGAAACACCATATATTTT.

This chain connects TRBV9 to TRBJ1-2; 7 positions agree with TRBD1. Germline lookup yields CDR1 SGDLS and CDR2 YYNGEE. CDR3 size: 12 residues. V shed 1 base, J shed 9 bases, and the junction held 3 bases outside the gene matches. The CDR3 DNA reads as TGTGCCAGCAGCGTAAGACAGGGAAGCTACACCTTC. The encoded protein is CASSVRQGSYTF.